The present T cell receptor (beta chain) was sequenced within a study of T cell responses to AZD1222 COVID-19 vaccine. The study, taken as a whole, reports: The study identified only six AZD1222 recipients as seropositive at baseline. Donors were largely white British and mainly female; clonal diversity was possibly underestimated.

About this clone: Its antigen is undetermined.

Assay used: immunoSEQ multiplex PCR; TCRdb lists only in-frame clones, some missing. The table lists 150,000 or so clones, about 90% of them singletons. The sample was peripheral blood, taken on day 0 of AZD1222 vaccination. The clonotype originates from an adult in good health.

The CDR3 is CAWTREGGFPQYF. The CDR3 DNA reads as TGTGCCTGGACACGGGAGGGAGGATTCCCCCAGTACTTC. The genes are TRBV30 and TRBJ2-5; 8 nucleotides align to TRBD2. Trimming at V came to 4 bases and at J to 9 bases, leaving 10 bases not matched to a gene. This CDR3 region has 13 residues. Germline V gene sequence: CDR1 GTSNPN, CDR2 SVGIG (reference sequence).